This T cell receptor (beta chain) is from a study of shared clonotypes between healthy human individuals. V dropped 2 bases and J dropped 4 bases, with 10 bases sitting between them. The CDR3 runs 14 residues. Germline CDR1 reads SGHDT; CDR2 reads YYEEEE. Each PCR replicate from the sorted subsets contained around 200 ng DNA, which is roughly 33,000 T cell genomes. Profiling relied on immunoSEQ multiplex PCR, and the TCRdb table lists in-frame clones only, not all of them. The sample has some 2,000,000 clones; roughly 95% are singletons. Positive CCR7 selection of CD45RO-negative cells yielded the naive CD8 cells, and terminally differentiated effector memory CD45RA+ cells were excluded.

This receptor was identified in a man younger than 35 in good health. The chain carries TRBV5-6 and TRBJ1-3; D not certain. The sequenced sample consisted of naive CD8+ T cells sorted from blood. This chain's CDR3 is CASSLEGRGNTIYF. The CDR3 nucleotides read TGTGCCAGCAGCTTAGAAGGTCGGGGAAACACCATATATTTT.